This record concerns one T cell receptor beta chain sequence. The V segment lost 5 bases and the J segment 0 bases; nucleotides outside the gene matches: 13. The CDR3 sequence is 19 residues long. Germline loops: CDR1 SGHNT, CDR2 YENEEA. This sample stems from a study of blood T cell repertoires in COVID-19. Across the whole study: T cells, B-cell-depleted T cells, or PBMCs provided the cDNA or gDNA that served as material.

TCRdb's table, derived via immunoSEQ multiplex PCR, lists solely in-frame clones and lacks some. The table includes around 150,000 clones, just under 95% detected once. Specimen: peripheral blood. V and J are TRBV11-3 and TRBJ2-1; 10 positions match TRBD1. The receptor comes from a woman between 50 and 59 years old with acute or convalescent COVID-19. The CDR3 DNA follows: TGTGCCAGCAGCACCAGCGGGCCGGGACAGGGGCACTCCTACAATGAGCAGTTCTTC. Residues: CASSTSGPGQGHSYNEQFF.